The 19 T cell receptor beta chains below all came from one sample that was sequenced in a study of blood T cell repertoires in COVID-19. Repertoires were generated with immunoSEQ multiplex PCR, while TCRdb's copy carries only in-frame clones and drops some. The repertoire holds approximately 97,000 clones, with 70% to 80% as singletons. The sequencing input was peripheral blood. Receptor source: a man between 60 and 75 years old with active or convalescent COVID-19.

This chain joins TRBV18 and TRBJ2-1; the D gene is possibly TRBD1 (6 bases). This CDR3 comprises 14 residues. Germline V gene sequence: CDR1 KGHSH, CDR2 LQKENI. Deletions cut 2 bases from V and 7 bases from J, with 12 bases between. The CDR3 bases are TGTGCCAGCTCACCAAAGAACAGGGATAATGAGCAGTTCTTC. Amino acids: CASSPKNRDNEQFF.

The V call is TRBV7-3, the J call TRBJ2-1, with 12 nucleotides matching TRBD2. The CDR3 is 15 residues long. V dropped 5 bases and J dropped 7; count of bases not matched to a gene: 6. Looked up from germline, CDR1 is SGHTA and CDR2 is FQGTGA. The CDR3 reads CASSRTSGTSNEQFF. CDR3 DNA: TGTGCCAGCAGCCGGACTAGCGGGACCAGTAATGAGCAGTTCTTC.

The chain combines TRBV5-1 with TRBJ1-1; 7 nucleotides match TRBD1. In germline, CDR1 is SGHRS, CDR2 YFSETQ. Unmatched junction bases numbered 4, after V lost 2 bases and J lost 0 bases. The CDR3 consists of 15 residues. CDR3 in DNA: TGCGCCAGCAGCTTTATACAGGGGATGAACACTGAAGCTTTCTTT. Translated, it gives CASSFIQGMNTEAFF.

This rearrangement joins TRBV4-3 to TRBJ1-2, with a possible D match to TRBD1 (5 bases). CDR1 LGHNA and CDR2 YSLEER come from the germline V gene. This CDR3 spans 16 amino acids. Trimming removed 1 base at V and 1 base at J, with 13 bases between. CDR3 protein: CASSQAMWTLNYGYTF. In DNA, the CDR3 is TGCGCCAGCAGCCAAGCCATGTGGACACTTAACTATGGCTACACCTTC.

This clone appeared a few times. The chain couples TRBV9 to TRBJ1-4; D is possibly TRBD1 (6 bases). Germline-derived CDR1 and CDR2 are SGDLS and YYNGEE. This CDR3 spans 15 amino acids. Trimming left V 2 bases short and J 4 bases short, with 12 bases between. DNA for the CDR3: TGTGCCAGCAGCGTCGAGGGACACCTTAATGAAAAACTGTTTTTT. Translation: CASSVEGHLNEKLFF. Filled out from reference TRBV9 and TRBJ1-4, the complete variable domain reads DSGVTQTPKHLITATGQRVTLRCSPRSGDLSVYWYQQSLDQGLQFLIQYYNGEERAKGNILERFSAQQFPDLHSELNLSSLELGDSALYFCASSVEGHLNEKLFFGSGTQLSVL.

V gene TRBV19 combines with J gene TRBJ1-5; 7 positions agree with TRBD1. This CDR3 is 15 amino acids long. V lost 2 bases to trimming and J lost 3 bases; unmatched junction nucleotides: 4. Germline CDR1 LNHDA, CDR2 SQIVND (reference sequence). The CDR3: CASSIRQGHNQPQHF. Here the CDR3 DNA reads TGTGCCAGTAGTATAAGACAGGGCCACAATCAGCCCCAGCATTTT.

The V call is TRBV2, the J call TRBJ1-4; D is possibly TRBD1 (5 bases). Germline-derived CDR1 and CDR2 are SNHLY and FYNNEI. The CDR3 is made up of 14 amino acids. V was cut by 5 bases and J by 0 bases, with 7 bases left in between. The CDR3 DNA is TGTGCCAGCAGTAGACAGACAACTAATGAAAAACTGTTTTTT. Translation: CASSRQTTNEKLFF.

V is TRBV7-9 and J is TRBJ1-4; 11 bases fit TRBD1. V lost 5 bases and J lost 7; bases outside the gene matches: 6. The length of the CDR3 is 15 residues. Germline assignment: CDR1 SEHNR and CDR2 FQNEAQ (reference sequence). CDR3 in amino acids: CASSPRDRGIEKLFF. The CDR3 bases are TGTGCCAGCAGCCCGAGGGACAGGGGGATTGAAAAACTGTTTTTT.

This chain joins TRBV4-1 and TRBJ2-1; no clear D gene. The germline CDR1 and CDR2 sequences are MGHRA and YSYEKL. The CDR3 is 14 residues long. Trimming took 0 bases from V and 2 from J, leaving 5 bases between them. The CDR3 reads CASSQDRTYNEQFF. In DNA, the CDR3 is TGCGCCAGCAGCCAAGACAGGACCTACAATGAGCAGTTCTTC.

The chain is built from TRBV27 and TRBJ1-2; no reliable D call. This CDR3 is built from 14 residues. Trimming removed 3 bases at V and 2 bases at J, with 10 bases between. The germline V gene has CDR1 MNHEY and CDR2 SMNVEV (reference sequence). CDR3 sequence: CASSFSRRNYGYTF. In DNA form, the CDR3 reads TGTGCCAGCAGTTTTAGCCGGAGAAACTATGGCTACACCTTC.

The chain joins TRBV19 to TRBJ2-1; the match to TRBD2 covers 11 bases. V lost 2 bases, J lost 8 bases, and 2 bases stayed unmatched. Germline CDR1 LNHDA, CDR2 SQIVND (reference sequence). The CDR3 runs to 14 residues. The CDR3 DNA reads TGTGCCAGTAGTATAACTAGCGGGAGTTATGAGCAGTTCTTC. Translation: CASSITSGSYEQFF.

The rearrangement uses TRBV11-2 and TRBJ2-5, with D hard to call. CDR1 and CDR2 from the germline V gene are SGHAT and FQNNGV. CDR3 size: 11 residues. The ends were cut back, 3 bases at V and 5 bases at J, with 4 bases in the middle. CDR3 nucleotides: TGTGCCAGCAGCTTCCTTGAGACCCAGTACTTC. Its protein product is CASSFLETQYF.

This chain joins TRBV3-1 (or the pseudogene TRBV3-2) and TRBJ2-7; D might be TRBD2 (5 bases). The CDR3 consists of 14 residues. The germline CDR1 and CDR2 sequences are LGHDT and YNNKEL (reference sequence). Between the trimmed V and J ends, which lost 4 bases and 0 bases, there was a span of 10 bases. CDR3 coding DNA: TGTGCCAGCAGCCCCCCGGGGAGCTCCTACGAGCAGTACGTC. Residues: CASSPPGSSYEQYV.

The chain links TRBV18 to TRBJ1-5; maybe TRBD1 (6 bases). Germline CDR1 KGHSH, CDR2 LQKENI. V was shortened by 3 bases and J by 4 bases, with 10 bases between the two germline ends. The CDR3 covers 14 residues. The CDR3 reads CASSPPGQNQPQHF. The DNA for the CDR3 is TGTGCCAGCTCACCTCCGGGACAAAATCAGCCCCAGCATTTT.

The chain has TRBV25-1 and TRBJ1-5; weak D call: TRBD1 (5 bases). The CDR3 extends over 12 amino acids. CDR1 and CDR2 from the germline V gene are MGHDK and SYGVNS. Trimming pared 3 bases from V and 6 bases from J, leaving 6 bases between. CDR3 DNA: TGTGCCAGCAGTGAGGGGGGTCAGCCCCAGCATTTT. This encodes CASSEGGQPQHF. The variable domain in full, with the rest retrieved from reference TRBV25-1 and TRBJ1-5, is EADIYQTPRYLVIGTGKKITLECSQTMGHDKMYWYQQDPGMELHLIHYSYGVNSTEKGDLSSESTVSRIRTEHFPLTLESARPSHTSQYLCASSEGGQPQHFGDGTRLSIL.

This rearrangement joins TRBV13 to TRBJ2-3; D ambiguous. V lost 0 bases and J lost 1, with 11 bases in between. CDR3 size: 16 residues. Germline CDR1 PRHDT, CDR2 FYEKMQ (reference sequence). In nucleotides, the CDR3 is TGTGCCAGCAGCTTAGGCCTTATTAGCCGCACAGATACGCAGTATTTT. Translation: CASSLGLISRTDTQYF.

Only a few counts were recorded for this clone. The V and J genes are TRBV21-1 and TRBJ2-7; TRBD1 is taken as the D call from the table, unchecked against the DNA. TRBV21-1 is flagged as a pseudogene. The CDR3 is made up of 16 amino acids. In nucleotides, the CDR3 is TGTGCCAGCAGCAAGAAAACCACCGGGACACCCTACGAGCAGTACGTC. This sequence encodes CASSKKTTGTPYEQYV.

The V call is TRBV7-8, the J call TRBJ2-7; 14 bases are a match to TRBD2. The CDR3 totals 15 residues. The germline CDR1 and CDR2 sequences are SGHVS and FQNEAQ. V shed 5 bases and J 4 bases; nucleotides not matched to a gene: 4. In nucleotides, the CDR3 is TGTGCCAGCAGCCTGGGACTAGCGGGAGTATACGAGCAGTACGTC. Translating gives CASSLGLAGVYEQYV.

The CDR3 nucleotides read TGTGCCAGCAGCCAAGACAGGGCCTACAATGAGCAGTTCTTC. It specifies CASSQDRAYNEQFF. The chain links TRBV4-2 to TRBJ2-1; D is perhaps TRBD1 (5 bases). Germline CDR1 is LGHNA and CDR2 is YNFKEQ. CDR3 length: 14 residues. V was trimmed by 0 bases and J by 2 bases, leaving 5 bases between them.